These 13 T cell receptor beta chains came from one sample sequenced in a study of T-cell reconstitution after alpha-beta-depleted transplantation in children. For TCRbeta, the library was prepared with unique molecular identifiers. TCRdb reprocessed the PCR reads with MiXCR, giving one entry per CDR3 protein. The profile shows around 960,000 distinct CDR3 sequences, about 31% of them singletons. The sequencing here drew on PBMCs, mostly from graft donor cells, taken 360 days after TCRalphabeta/CD19-depleted stem cell transplant. The origin of the receptors is a boy younger than two who had a stem cell transplant for SCID, so the T cells may come from the graft donor.

This clonotype has a handful of counts. The chain carries TRBV5-1 and TRBJ2-6, with 10 bases that match TRBD1. Germline trimming cut 2 bases from V and 0 bases from J; bases unmatched to any gene: 8. The germline gives CDR1 SGHRS, CDR2 YFSETQ. The CDR3 length is 19 residues. The CDR3: CASSFPPGQGSSGANVLTF. In DNA form, the CDR3 reads TGCGCCAGCAGCTTTCCACCGGGACAGGGGAGCTCTGGGGCCAACGTCCTGACTTTC.

Ten or more counts support this clonotype. This chain links TRBV20-1 with TRBJ2-2; 13 positions match TRBD2. Germline loops: CDR1 DFQATT, CDR2 SNEGSKA (reference sequence). The CDR3 covers 17 residues. The junction had 10 bases not matched to a gene; V was cut back by 5 bases and J by 4 bases. CDR3: CSAPGTSGTRVTGELFF. The CDR3 DNA sequence: TGCAGTGCTCCCGGGACTAGCGGGACCCGGGTCACCGGGGAGCTGTTTTTT.

The genes are TRBV20-1 and TRBJ1-5; D unclear. This CDR3 is built from 16 residues. Trimming left V 3 bases short and J 0 bases short, with 15 bases between. Germline lookup yields CDR1 DFQATT and CDR2 SNEGSKA (reference sequence). DNA for the CDR3: TGCAGTGCTAGTTTCTCCGGGAAATATAGCAATCAGCCCCAGCATTTT. Its translation: CSASFSGKYSNQPQHF.

The V call is TRBV28, the J call TRBJ2-5; D is ambiguous. V lost 2 bases and J 1 base, leaving 11 bases between the germline ends. This CDR3 has 15 amino acids. The germline V gene encodes CDR1 MDHEN and CDR2 SYDVKM. The CDR3 DNA reads as TGTGCCAGCAGTTTAGAGAGGTGGGCCCAAGAGACCCAGTACTTC. Translation: CASSLERWAQETQYF.

A remark on this clonotype: A much larger clone lies a single base off, so this may be a read error. The genes are TRBV5-1 and TRBJ2-1; no firm D call. There are 15 residues in the CDR3. Germline CDR1 is SGHRS and CDR2 is YFSETQ. The CDR3 protein is CASSFEVESSNEEFF. As DNA, the CDR3 is TGCGCCAGCAGCTTCGAGGTAGAAAGCTCCAATGAGGAGTTCTTC. Full variable domain (outside the CDR3, taken from reference TRBV5-1 and TRBJ2-1): KAGVTQTPRYLIKTRGQQVTLSCSPISGHRSVSWYQQTPGQGLQFLFEYFSETQRNKGNFPGRFSGRQFSNSRSEMNVSTLELGDSALYLCASSFEVESSNEEFFGPGTRLTVL.

This chain joins TRBV6-5 and TRBJ2-3; possibly TRBD2 for D (7 bases). The CDR3 consists of 19 residues. V was cut by 0 bases and J by 0 bases, with 19 bases left in between. Germline V CDR1 and CDR2: MNHEY, SVGAGI. The CDR3, as DNA: TGTGCCAGCAGTTACTCTGGGGGTTGGCGGGGGCCGAGCACAGATACGCAGTATTTT. Protein: CASSYSGGWRGPSTDTQYF.

CDR3 bases: TGCGCCAGCAGCCAAGAAGCGGACAGGGAGGGAGAAGAGACCCAGTACTTC. Protein product: CASSQEADREGEETQYF. The chain carries TRBV4-3 and TRBJ2-5; TRBD1 might be the D (8 bases). Germline V gene data show CDR1 as LGHNA and CDR2 as YSLEER. With 0 bases removed from V and 3 bases from J, the gap between germline ends came to 17 bases. The CDR3 loop spans 17 amino acids.

The J gene is TRBJ2-3, the V gene TRBV19; TRBD2 might be the D (6 bases). Germline CDR1 LNHDA, CDR2 SQIVND (reference sequence). V shed 2 bases and J shed 4 bases, with 19 bases lying between them. The CDR3 is 17 amino acids. The CDR3 region has the DNA TGTGCCAGTAGTATACTCCCGGCTAGCGACTATTCAGATACGCAGTATTTT. Its protein product is CASSILPASDYSDTQYF.

The rearrangement joins TRBV29-1 to TRBJ2-7; D is ambiguous. This CDR3 spans 14 amino acids. Trimming took 4 bases from V and 5 from J, leaving 18 bases between them. Germline CDR1 and CDR2: SQVTM and ANQGSEA. CDR3 sequence: CSVVGPVGMNEQYF. The CDR3 bases are TGCAGCGTTGTAGGGCCCGTAGGGATGAACGAGCAGTACTTC.

The CDR3 sequence: CATSDPGTGGTGELFF. In DNA, the CDR3 is TGTGCCACCAGTGACCCCGGGACAGGCGGAACCGGGGAGCTGTTTTTT. The chain has TRBV24-1 and TRBJ2-2; 8 bases map to TRBD1. In germline, CDR1 is KGHDR, CDR2 SFDVKD. The CDR3 length is 16 residues. The V segment lost 4 bases and the J segment 5 bases; nucleotides outside the gene matches: 8.

In its sample, this clonotype was seen a few times. The V gene is TRBV28, the J gene TRBJ1-5; unclear D gene. In germline, CDR1 is MDHEN, CDR2 SYDVKM. CDR3 length: 14 residues. Trimming took 3 bases from V and 2 from J, leaving 8 bases between them. DNA of the CDR3: TGTGCCAGCAGTTTGAGGGAAGGCAATCAGCCCCAGCATTTT. Translated: CASSLREGNQPQHF.

The chain is built from TRBV4-2 and TRBJ1-4; D is uncertain. The V end lost 0 bases, the J end lost 3 bases, and 8 bases lay between the germline ends. Germline V gene sequence: CDR1 LGHNA, CDR2 YNFKEQ. The CDR3 consists of 15 residues. In DNA, the CDR3 is TGTGCCAGCAGCCAAGATCCAGGTTCTAATGAAAAACTGTTTTTT. It translates to CASSQDPGSNEKLFF.

This clonotype was detected many times. CDR3: CASSLDRGQGRHNEQFF. CDR3 sequence (DNA): TGTGCCAGCAGCTTAGACCGGGGGCAGGGGAGACACAATGAGCAGTTCTTC. The rearrangement uses TRBV11-2 and TRBJ2-1; D may correspond to TRBD1 or TRBD2 (6 bases each). Per germline, CDR1 SGHAT and CDR2 FQNNGV. The ends were cut back, 0 bases at V and 5 bases at J, with 17 bases in the middle. The CDR3 sequence is 17 residues long.